This T cell receptor (beta chain) appears in the sequencing data of a study of Ad26.COV2.S vaccination and SARS-CoV-2 variants. As to this clone: The sample holds other DNA sequences that translate to the same CDR3.

Generated by immunoSEQ multiplex PCR, the TCRdb table keeps only in-frame clones and is missing some. The sample holds about 350,000 clones, 90% to 95% seen once. The V gene lost 2 bases and the J gene lost 0 bases, with 8 bases spanning the gap. The V gene's germline CDR1 is MNHEY and CDR2 SVGAGI. This CDR3 is built from 15 residues. The V and J genes are TRBV6-5 and TRBJ1-5, with D possibly being TRBD1 (5 bases). The TCR comes from a human donor who had recovered from COVID-19. The sequencing used peripheral blood, collected after recovery from COVID-19. The CDR3 loop is CASSYSRDSNQPQHF. CDR3 DNA sequence: TGTGCCAGCAGTTACAGCAGGGATAGCAATCAGCCCCAGCATTTT.